The clone carrying this TCR beta chain came up a few times. Other DNA sequences from this sample encode an identical CDR3 as well. Trimming removed 5 bases at V and 4 bases at J, with 8 bases between. This CDR3 is 12 amino acids long. Germline-derived CDR1 and CDR2 are SGHTA and FQGNSA. The sample originates from a study of CD8+ T cells in alopecia areata. Extraction of RNA preceded its reverse transcription into cDNA, which served as the sequencing template. Generated by immunoSEQ multiplex PCR, the TCRdb table keeps only in-frame clones and is missing some. The sample has 170,000 or so clones; 55% to 75% are singletons. Treatment meaning: oral pan-JAK inhibitor, 5-10 mg twice daily.

The rearrangement links TRBV7-2 to TRBJ1-2; no reliable D call. This material consisted of CD4+ T cells sorted from blood, taken at week 4, from a patient treated with tofacitinib. The TCR comes from a human donor with alopecia areata. CDR3 sequence (DNA): TGTGCCAGCAGCCCGAGGCTCTATGGCTACACCTTC. It yields the protein CASSPRLYGYTF.